This entry is about one T cell receptor beta chain. The target antigen is unknown. One end of the junction does not line up with germline, which may come from a read error. Every donor had blood drawn once into heparin, around 0.12 L on average. The isolated RNA, all of it, was reverse transcribed, so expressed TCRB transcripts were what got sequenced. The data were produced by immunoSEQ multiplex PCR, yet TCRdb's version contains in-frame clones alone and is incomplete. The repertoire holds some 660,000 clones, with over 12% as singletons. This specimen belongs to a study of beta chain features in type 1 diabetes. Across the whole study: The study found patients and healthy donors alike in age, gender and cell yields. Study results and caveats: Shorter templates might be favored by PCR, and equally so in patients and in controls. Patients with type 1 diabetes carried fewer insertions and had more deletions at their VDJ junctions. Shorter TCRB CDR3s, moderately but significantly so, were found in Type 1 diabetes patients in all four CD4+ subsets.

Sequenced input: naive CD4+ T cells from blood. The sequence was collected from a man between 18 and 29 years old with type 1 diabetes.

The DNA of the CDR3 is TGTGCTAGCAGCCCCGGACTAGGGGAGACCCAGTACTTC. This translates into CASSPGLGETQYF. The chain couples TRBV7-7 to TRBJ2-5; TRBD2 aligns across 7 bases. Germline V CDR1 and CDR2: SSHAT, FNYEAQ (reference sequence). The CDR3 loop spans 13 amino acids.